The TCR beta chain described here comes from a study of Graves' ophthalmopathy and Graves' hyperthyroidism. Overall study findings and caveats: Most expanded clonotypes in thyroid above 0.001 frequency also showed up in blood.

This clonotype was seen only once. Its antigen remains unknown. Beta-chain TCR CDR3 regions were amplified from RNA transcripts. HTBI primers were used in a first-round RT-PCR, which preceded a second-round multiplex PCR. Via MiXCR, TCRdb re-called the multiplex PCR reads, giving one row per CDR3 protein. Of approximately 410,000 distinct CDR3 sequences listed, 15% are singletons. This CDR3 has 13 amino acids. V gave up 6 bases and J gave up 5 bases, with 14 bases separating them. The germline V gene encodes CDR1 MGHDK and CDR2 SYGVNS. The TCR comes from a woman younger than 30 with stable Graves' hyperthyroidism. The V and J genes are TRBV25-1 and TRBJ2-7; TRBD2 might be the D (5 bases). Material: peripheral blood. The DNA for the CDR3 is TGTGCCAGCAGCTCTAGCCTGGGCGACGAGCAGTACTTC. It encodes CASSSSLGDEQYF.